This T cell receptor beta chain originates from a study of metastatic and nonmetastatic thyroid tumors. Study information: Repertoires from malignant and benign thyroid patients were compared across blood and tumor or nodule tissue.

Germline V CDR1 and CDR2: MNHEY, SVGEGT. CDR3 size: 16 residues. Trimming at V came to 2 bases and at J to 0 bases, leaving 5 bases not matched to a gene. As originally analysed: The study built a papillary thyroid cancer distant-metastasis classifier from CDR3 differences across clinicopathological groups. TCRdb re-called clones via MiXCR from the PCR reads. TCRdb, not the authors, supplied the V and J calls. The data contain about 16,000 clones, 9.5% to 15% of them singletons. Overall study findings and caveats: In blood and tumor, TCR beta diversity was reportedly significantly higher in malignant thyroid tumors than in benign nodules.

All patients were untreated before thyroid surgery. This clone ranks as medium-sized (0.01 to 0.1%). Its antigen remains unknown. The chain carries TRBV6-2 or TRBV6-3 and TRBJ2-3; 7 bases agree with TRBD2. The sample taken for sequencing was blood. The source of this sequence is a female donor with papillary thyroid cancer or a benign thyroid nodule (not recorded which). Some clones in this sample may be carry-over from other donors' samples. The CDR3 reads CASSYGRGWSTDTQYF. The CDR3, as DNA: TGTGCCAGCAGTTACGGGCGGGGGTGGAGCACAGATACGCAGTATTTT.